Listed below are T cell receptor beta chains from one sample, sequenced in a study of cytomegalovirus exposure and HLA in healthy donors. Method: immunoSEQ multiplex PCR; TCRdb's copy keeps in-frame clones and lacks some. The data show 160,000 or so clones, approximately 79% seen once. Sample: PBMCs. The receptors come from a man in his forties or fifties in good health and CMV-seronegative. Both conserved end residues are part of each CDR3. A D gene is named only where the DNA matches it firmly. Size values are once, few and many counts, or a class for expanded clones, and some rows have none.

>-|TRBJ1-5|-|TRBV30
TGTGCCTGGAGTGAAGGGGTTCTTCAGCCCCAGCATTTT
CAWSEGVLQPQHF
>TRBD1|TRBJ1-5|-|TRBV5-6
TGTGCCAGCAGCTTGTGGACAGGGGGTCTGTCCCAGCATTTT
CASSLWTGGLSQHF
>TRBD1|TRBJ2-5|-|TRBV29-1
TGCAGCTCTGGGACAGGGGAGGCTGGGACCCAGTACTTC
CSSGTGEAGTQYF
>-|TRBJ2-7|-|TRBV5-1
TGCGCCAGCAGCTTGGAGGGGCCCTACGAGCAGTACTTC
CASSLEGPYEQYF
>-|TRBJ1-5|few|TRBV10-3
TGTGCCATCAGTGGTGAGGGAGTAGTACATCAGCCCCAGCATTTT
CAISGEGVVHQPQHF
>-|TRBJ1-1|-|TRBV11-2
TGTGCCAGCAGCTTCGACCCCAGGGTAGGGTCTGAAGCTTTCTTT
CASSFDPRVGSEAFF
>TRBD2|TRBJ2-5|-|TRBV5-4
TGTGCCAGCAGCTTGGGGCGGAAAAGCGGGGGGGCCTGGGAGACCCAGTACTTC
CASSLGRKSGGAWETQYF
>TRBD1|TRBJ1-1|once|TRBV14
TGTGCCAGCAGCGAGACACAGGGGGCGGACACTGAAGCTTTCTTT
CASSETQGADTEAFF
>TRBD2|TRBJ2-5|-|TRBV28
TGTGCCAGCAGTCCCGTCTGGACTAGTGGTAAGGCCCAGTACTTC
CASSPVWTSGKAQYF
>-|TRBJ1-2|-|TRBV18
TGTGCCAGCTCACCACTATCCTCGCCTACAGGGAGTGGTAGTTATGGCTACACCTTC
CASSPLSSPTGSGSYGYTF